This T cell receptor (beta chain) was captured in a study of regulatory T cells in long-lasting Graves disease. Per germline, CDR1 MNHEY and CDR2 SVGAGI. Trimming took 1 base from V and 6 from J; bases not matched to a gene: 8. This CDR3 has 16 residues. Described time point: newly diagnosed GD, antithyroid drugs for less than 3 months. The authors made the TCR library using RNA they extracted from PBMCs. Relying on iRepertoire HTBI primers and Arm-PCR of CDR3 regions, the team built TCR beta libraries. MiXCR, applied by TCRdb to the multiplex PCR reads, yields one record per CDR3 protein. The sample contains just over 600,000 distinct CDR3 sequences, 16% of which appear only once. These same data were also listed under a study on T cells in Graves' hyperthyroidism and ophthalmopathy.

The TCR originated in a woman between 25 and 40 years old with Graves disease. The chain combines TRBV6-5 with TRBJ2-1; TRBD2 matches 8 bases. The specimen comprised peripheral blood mononuclear cells (PBMCs), sampled at new diagnosis, from a patient treated with antithyroid drugs. The CDR3 sequence is CASSYLSGGKGNEQFF. CDR3 nucleotides: TGTGCCAGCAGTTACTTATCGGGGGGGAAGGGCAATGAGCAGTTCTTC.